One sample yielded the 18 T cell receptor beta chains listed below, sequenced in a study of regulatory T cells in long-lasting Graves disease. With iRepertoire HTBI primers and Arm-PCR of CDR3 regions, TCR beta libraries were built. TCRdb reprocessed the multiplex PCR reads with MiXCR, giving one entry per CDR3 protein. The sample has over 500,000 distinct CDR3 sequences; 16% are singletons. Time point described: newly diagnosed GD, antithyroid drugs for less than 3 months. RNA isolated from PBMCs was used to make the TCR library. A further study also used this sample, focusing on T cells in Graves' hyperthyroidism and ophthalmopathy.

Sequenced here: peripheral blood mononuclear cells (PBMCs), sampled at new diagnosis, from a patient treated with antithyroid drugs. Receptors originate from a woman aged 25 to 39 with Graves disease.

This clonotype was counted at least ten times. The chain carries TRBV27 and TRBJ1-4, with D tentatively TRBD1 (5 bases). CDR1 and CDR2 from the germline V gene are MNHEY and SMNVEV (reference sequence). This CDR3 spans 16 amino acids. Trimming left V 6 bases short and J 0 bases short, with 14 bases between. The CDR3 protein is CASRAGTAATNEKLFF. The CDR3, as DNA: TGTGCCAGCAGGGCTGGGACGGCTGCAACTAATGAAAAACTGTTTTTT.

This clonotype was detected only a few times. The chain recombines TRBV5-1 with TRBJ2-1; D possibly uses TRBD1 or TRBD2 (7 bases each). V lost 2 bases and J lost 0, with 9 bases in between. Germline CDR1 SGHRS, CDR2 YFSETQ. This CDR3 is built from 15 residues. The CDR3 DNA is TGCGCCAGCAGCTTCAGGGGGGGCTCCTACAATGAGCAGTTCTTC. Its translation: CASSFRGGSYNEQFF.

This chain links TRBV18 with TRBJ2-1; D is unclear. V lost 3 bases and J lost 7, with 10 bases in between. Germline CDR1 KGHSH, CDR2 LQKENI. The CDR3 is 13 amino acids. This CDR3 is CASSPTELNEQFF. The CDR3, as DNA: TGTGCCAGCTCACCTACCGAACTGAATGAGCAGTTCTTC.

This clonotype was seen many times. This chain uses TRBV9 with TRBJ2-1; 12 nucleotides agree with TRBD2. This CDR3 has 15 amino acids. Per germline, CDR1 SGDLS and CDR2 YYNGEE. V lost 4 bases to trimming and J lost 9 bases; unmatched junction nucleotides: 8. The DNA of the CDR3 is TGTGCCAGCAGCCTCGGGACTAGCGGGTTGAGTGAGCAGTTCTTC. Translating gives CASSLGTSGLSEQFF.

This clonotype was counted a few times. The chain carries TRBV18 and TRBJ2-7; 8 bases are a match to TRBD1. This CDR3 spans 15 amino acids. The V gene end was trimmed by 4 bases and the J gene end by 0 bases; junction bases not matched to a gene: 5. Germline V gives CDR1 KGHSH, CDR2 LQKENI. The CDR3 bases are TGTGCCAGCTCACTTGGACAGGGTTTCTCCTACGAGCAGTACTTC. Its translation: CASSLGQGFSYEQYF.

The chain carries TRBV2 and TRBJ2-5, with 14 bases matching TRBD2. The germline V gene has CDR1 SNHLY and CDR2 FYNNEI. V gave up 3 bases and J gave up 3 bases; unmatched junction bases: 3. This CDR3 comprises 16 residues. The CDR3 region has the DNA TGTGCCAGCAGTGAGGGACTAGCGGGAGTGGAAGAGACCCAGTACTTC. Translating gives CASSEGLAGVEETQYF.

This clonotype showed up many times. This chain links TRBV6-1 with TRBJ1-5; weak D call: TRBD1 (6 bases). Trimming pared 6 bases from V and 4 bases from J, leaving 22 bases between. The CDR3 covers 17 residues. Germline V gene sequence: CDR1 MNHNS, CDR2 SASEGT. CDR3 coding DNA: TGTGCCAGCAGCCTACCATTAGGACAGCTTATGAATCAGCCCCAGCATTTT. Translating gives CASSLPLGQLMNQPQHF.

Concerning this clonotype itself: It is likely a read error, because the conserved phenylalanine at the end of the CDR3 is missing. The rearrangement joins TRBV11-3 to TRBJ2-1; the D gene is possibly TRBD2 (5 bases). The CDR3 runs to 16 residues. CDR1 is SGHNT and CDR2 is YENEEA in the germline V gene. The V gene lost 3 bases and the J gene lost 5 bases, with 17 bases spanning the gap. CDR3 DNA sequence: TGTGCCAGCAGCTTGGAACAGACCACTAGGGACAATGAGCAGTTCCTC. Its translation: CASSLEQTTRDNEQFL.

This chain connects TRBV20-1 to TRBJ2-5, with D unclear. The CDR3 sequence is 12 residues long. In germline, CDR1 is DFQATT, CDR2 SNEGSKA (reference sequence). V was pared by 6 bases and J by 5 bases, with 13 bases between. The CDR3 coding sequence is TGCAGTGCCAGACCCCCCTGGGAGACCCAGTACTTC. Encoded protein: CSARPPWETQYF.

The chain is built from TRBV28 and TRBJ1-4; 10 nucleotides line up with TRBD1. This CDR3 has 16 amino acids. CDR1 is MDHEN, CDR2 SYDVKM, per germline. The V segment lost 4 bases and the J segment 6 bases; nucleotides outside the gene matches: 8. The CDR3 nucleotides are TGTGCCAGCAGTTATAGATCCGGGACAGGGGATGAAAAACTGTTTTTT. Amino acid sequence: CASSYRSGTGDEKLFF.

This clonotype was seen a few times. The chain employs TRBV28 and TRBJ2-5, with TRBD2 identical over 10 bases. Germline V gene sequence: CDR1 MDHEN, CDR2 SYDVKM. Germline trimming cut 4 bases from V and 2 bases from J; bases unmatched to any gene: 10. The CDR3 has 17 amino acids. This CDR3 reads CASSWGSGLAAQETQYF. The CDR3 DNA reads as TGTGCCAGCAGTTGGGGTTCTGGACTAGCGGCACAAGAGACCCAGTACTTC.

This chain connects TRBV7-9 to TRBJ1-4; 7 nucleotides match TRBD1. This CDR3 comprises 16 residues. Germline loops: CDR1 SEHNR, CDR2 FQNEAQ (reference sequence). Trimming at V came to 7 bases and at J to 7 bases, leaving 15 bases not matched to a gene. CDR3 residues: CASTGLLGGLSEKLFF. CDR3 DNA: TGTGCCAGCACTGGACTTTTAGGGGGCTTGAGTGAAAAACTGTTTTTT. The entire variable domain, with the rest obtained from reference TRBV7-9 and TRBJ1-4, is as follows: DTGVSQNPRHKITKRGQNVTFRCDPISEHNRLYWYRQTLGQGPEFLTYFQNEAQLEKSRLLSDRFSAERPKGSFSTLEIQRTEQGDSAMYLCASTGLLGGLSEKLFFGSGTQLSVL.

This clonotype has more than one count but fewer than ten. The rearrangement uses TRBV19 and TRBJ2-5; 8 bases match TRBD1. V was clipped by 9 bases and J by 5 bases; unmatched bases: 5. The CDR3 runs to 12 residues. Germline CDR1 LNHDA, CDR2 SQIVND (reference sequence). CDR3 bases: TGTGCCAGCCGACAGGGGATGGAGACCCAGTACTTC. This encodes CASRQGMETQYF.

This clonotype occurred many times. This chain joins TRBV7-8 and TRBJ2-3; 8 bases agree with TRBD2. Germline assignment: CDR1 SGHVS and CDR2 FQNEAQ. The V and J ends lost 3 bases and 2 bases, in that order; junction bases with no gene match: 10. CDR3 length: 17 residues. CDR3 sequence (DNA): TGTGCCAGCAGCTTTTCAGCGGGAGCCATTATCACAGATACGCAGTATTTT. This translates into CASSFSAGAIITDTQYF.

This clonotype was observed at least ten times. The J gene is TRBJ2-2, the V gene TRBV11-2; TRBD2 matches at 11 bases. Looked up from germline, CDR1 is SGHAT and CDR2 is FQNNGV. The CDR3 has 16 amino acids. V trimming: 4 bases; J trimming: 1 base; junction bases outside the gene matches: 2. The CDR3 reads CASSSGLAGNTGELFF. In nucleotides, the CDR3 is TGTGCCAGCAGCTCCGGACTAGCGGGGAACACCGGGGAGCTGTTTTTT. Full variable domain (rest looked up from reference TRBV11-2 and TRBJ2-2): EAGVAQSPRYKIIEKRQSVAFWCNPISGHATLYWYQQILGQGPKLLIQFQNNGVVDDSQLPKDRFSAERLKGVDSTLKIQPAKLEDSAVYLCASSSGLAGNTGELFFGEGSRLTVL.

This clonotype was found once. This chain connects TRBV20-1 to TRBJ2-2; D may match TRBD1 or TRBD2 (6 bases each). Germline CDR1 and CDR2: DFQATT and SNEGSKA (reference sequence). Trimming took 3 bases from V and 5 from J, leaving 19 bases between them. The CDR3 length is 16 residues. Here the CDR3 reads CSARGAGAGRTGELFF. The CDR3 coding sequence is TGCAGTGCTAGGGGGGCTGGAGCGGGTCGGACCGGGGAGCTGTTTTTT.

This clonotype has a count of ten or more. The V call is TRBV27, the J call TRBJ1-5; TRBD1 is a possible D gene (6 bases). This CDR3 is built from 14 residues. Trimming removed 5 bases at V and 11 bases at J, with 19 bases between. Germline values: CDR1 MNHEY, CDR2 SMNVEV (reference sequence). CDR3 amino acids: CASSPRGGQKAQHF. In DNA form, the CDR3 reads TGTGCCAGCAGTCCCCGGGGGGGGCAAAAAGCCCAGCATTTT.

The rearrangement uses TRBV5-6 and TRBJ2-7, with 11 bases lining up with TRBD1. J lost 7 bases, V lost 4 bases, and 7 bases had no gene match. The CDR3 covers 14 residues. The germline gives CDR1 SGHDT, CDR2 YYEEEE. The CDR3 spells CASSRGQGASEQYF. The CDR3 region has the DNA TGTGCCAGCAGCCGTGGACAGGGGGCGTCGGAGCAGTACTTC.